What follows describes a single T cell receptor beta chain. The antigen remains unidentified. RNA transcripts provided the source from which TCR beta CDR3 regions were amplified. The TCR CDR3 was amplified in a first-round RT-PCR using the HTBI primer set. From the multiplex PCR reads, TCRdb called clonotypes with MiXCR, one entry per CDR3 protein. Here the sample spans about 420,000 distinct CDR3 sequences, around 13% being singletons. Germline CDR1 and CDR2: SGHTA and FQGNSA. Trimming pared 3 bases from V and 1 base from J, leaving 12 bases between. CDR3 length: 16 amino acids. This sample stems from a study of T cells in Graves' hyperthyroidism and ophthalmopathy. Overall study results and limits: Blood also showed most of the thyroid clonotypes that were expanded above 0.001. A model of 13 V-J features distinguished ophthalmopathy from stable hyperthyroidism.

Hyperthyroidism in the patients, aged 18 to 65, was newly diagnosed and under 2 months in duration. Diagnoses used clinical symptoms, serum thyroxine and TRAb, thyroid ultrasound and orbital computed tomography. The J gene is TRBJ2-2, the V gene TRBV7-2; D perhaps matches TRBD2 (5 bases). The TCR sequence derives from a woman aged 18-29 years with Graves' hyperthyroidism. The material sequenced was blood. This CDR3 reads CASSFMQRQNTGELFF. CDR3 coding DNA: TGTGCCAGCAGCTTTATGCAGCGGCAGAACACCGGGGAGCTGTTTTTT.